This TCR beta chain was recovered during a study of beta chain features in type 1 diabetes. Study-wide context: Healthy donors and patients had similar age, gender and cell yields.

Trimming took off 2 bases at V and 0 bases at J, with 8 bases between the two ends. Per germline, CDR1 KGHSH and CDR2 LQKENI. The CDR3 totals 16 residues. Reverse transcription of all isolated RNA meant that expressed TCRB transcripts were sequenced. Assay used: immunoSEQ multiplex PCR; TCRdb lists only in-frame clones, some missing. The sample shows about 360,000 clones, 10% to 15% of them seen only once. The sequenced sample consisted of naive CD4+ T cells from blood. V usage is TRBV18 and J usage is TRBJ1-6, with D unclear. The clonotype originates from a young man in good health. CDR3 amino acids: CASSPTKSSYNSPLHF. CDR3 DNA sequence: TGTGCCAGCTCACCAACGAAGAGCTCCTATAATTCACCCCTCCACTTT.